This T cell receptor beta chain is drawn from a study of cytomegalovirus exposure and HLA in healthy donors. The study's findings and limits: TCR beta chains numbering under 200 were designated cytomegalovirus-associated. In vitro checks showed that a few CMV-associated chains really do target CMV antigens. As was reported, the classifier diagnosed cytomegalovirus status with high specificity and sensitivity.

The method was immunoSEQ multiplex PCR; TCRdb's version includes in-frame clones alone and lacks a portion of them. The sample has fewer than 150,000 clones; approximately 86% are singletons. The CDR3 contains 14 residues. Trimming cost V 6 bases and J 4 bases, with 13 bases left between them. Germline CDR1 reads MRHNA; CDR2 reads SNTAGT. This clone was counted only a few times. Its cognate antigen is unknown. This receptor was identified in a man aged 18 to 30 in good health and CMV-seropositive. The chain links TRBV6-4 to TRBJ2-1; tentatively, D is TRBD2 (5 bases). Sequenced material: PBMCs. CDR3 DNA sequence: TGTGCCAGCAGCAGCGGAGAGGATTACAATGAGCAGTTCTTC. Its protein product is CASSSGEDYNEQFF.